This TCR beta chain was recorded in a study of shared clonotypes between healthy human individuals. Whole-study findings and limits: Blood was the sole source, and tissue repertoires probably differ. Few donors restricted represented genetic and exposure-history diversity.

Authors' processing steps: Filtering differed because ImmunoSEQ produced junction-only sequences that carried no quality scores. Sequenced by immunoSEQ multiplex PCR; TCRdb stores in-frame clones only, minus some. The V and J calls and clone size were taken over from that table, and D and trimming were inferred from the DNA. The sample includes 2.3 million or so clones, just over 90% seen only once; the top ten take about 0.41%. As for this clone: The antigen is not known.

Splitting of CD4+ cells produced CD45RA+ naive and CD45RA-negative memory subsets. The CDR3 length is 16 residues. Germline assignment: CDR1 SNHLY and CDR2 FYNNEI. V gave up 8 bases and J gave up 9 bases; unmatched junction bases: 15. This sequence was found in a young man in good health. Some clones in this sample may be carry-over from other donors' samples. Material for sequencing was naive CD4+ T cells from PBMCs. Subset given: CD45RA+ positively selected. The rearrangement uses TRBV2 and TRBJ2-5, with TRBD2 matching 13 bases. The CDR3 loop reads CASLWTSGRQWGAQYF. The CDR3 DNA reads TGTGCCAGCCTCTGGACTAGCGGGAGACAGTGGGGGGCCCAGTACTTC.